This TCR beta chain derives from a study of T-cell memory formation after mild COVID-19. For the study at large: For the most part, TCR clusters were specific to one donor. Findings and limits, study-wide: Largely, contracting CD4+ clones fell within CM and EM, and contracting CD8+ clones within EMRA.

The V end lost 5 bases, the J end lost 2 bases, and 9 bases lay between the germline ends. Germline CDR1 and CDR2: MNHEY and SVGAGI. This CDR3 spans 13 amino acids. Remarks on this clonotype: Its antigen remains unknown.

TCRdb itself ran the 5' RACE reads through MiXCR, one entry per CDR3 protein. This sample carries 80,000 to 90,000 distinct CDR3 sequences, around 25% of them seen once, and the ten largest clones take roughly 41%. The clonotype comes from a man aged 18 to 30 who had mild COVID-19 (a few samples of this study predate the infection). Cell type and time point are not known. What was sequenced was PBMCs or a T cell subset sorted from them (not recorded which). The J gene is TRBJ2-5, the V gene TRBV6-5; D tentatively reads TRBD1 or TRBD2 (5 bases each). The CDR3: CASSRWGQETQYF. For the CDR3, the DNA is TGTGCCAGCAGTAGATGGGGGCAAGAGACCCAGTACTTC.